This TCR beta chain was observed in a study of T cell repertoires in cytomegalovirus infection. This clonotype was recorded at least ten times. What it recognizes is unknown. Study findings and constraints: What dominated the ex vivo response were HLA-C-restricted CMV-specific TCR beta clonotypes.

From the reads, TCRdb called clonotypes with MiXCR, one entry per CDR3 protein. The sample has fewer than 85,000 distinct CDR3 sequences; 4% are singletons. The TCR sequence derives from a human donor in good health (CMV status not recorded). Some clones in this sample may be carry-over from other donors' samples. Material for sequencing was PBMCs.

The CDR3, as DNA: TGTGCCAGCAGCTTGGGAGCGGGGAACTACGAGCAGTACTTC. It yields the protein CASSLGAGNYEQYF. The chain couples TRBV7-2 to TRBJ2-7, with 7 nucleotides matching TRBD2. In germline, CDR1 is SGHTA, CDR2 FQGNSA. J was trimmed by 3 bases and V by 3 bases; bases with no gene match: 5. CDR3 length: 14 amino acids.